These 27 T cell receptor beta chains were all obtained from the same sample, sequenced in a study of T cell changes during pregnancy in multiple sclerosis. Clones were read by immunoSEQ multiplex PCR, and TCRdb kept only the in-frame ones, dropping some. The repertoire holds 40,000 or so clones, with around 90% as singletons. The input for sequencing was CD4+ T cells from peripheral blood mononuclear cells, taken before pregnancy. Every receptor here comes from a female donor with multiple sclerosis, enrolled in a pregnancy study.

The J gene is TRBJ2-1, the V gene TRBV6-6; TRBD1 matches 7 bases. Germline V gene sequence: CDR1 MNHNY, CDR2 SVGAGI (reference sequence). J lost 4 bases, V lost 5 bases, and 8 bases had no gene match. The CDR3 spans 15 residues. The CDR3 sequence is CASSPQDRQYNEQFF. In DNA form, the CDR3 reads TGTGCCAGCAGTCCCCAGGACAGGCAATACAATGAGCAGTTCTTC.

The CDR3 sequence: CASSQTGRTGFTGELFF. Written as DNA, the CDR3 is TGCGCCAGCAGCCAAACAGGGCGAACGGGGTTTACCGGGGAGCTGTTTTTT. This chain joins TRBV4-3 and TRBJ2-2; tentatively, D is TRBD1 (6 bases). Looked up from germline, CDR1 is LGHNA and CDR2 is YSLEER. The CDR3 extends over 17 amino acids. V lost 2 bases and J lost 5, with 18 bases in between.

The chain uses TRBV5-1 and TRBJ1-3; tentatively, D is TRBD1 (6 bases). The CDR3 has 16 amino acids. The V and J ends lost 1 base and 2 bases respectively, with 13 bases between them. CDR1 is SGHRS and CDR2 is YFSETQ in the germline V gene. The DNA of the CDR3 is TGCGCCAGCAGCTTGACAGGGTCCCTAACTGGAAACACCATATATTTT. It specifies CASSLTGSLTGNTIYF.

This clone was detected only once. The CDR3 nucleotides are TGCGCCAGCAGCCTAAGGGGGAACACTGAAGCTTTCTTT. Its protein product is CASSLRGNTEAFF. The V gene is TRBV5-1, the J gene TRBJ1-1; TRBD1 is a possible D gene (5 bases). The CDR3 extends over 13 amino acids. Germline values: CDR1 SGHRS, CDR2 YFSETQ. The ends were cut back, 4 bases at V and 1 base at J, with 8 bases in the middle.

The genes are TRBV9 and TRBJ1-2, with D maybe TRBD1 (5 bases). The CDR3 loop spans 15 amino acids. Germline-derived CDR1 and CDR2 are SGDLS and YYNGEE. Deletions cut 0 bases from V and 5 bases from J, with 14 bases between. The CDR3: CASSVEVDRVYGYTF. In DNA form, the CDR3 reads TGTGCCAGCAGCGTAGAGGTCGACAGAGTGTATGGCTACACCTTC.

The chain combines TRBV7-9 with TRBJ2-7; possibly TRBD2 for D (6 bases). V lost 3 bases to trimming and J lost 0 bases, with 9 bases between them. CDR3 length: 14 residues. CDR1 is SEHNR and CDR2 is FQNEAQ in the germline V gene (reference sequence). The CDR3 region is CASSLGGVSYEQYF. CDR3 sequence (DNA): TGTGCCAGCAGCTTGGGGGGAGTCTCCTACGAGCAGTACTTC.

This clone was seen a single time. The chain recombines TRBV30 with TRBJ2-7; D may be TRBD1 (6 bases). Germline V gene data show CDR1 as GTSNPN and CDR2 as SVGIG (reference sequence). The CDR3 extends over 13 amino acids. Trimming took off 4 bases at V and 2 bases at J, with 12 bases between the two ends. CDR3 bases: TGTGCCTGGATGGGGGCCCCCCCCTACGAGCAGTACTTC. Its translation: CAWMGAPPYEQYF.

The chain joins TRBV5-4 to TRBJ2-5; TRBD2 matches 16 bases. The V segment lost 4 bases and the J segment 5 bases; nucleotides outside the gene matches: 2. The CDR3 covers 15 residues. Germline loops: CDR1 SGHNT, CDR2 YYREEE (reference sequence). The DNA of the CDR3 is TGTGCCAGCAGCGGGACTAGCGGGGGGGCGGAGACCCAGTACTTC. Translating gives CASSGTSGGAETQYF.

This chain connects TRBV6-1 to TRBJ2-7, with a weak D call TRBD2 (6 bases). Deletions cut 7 bases from V and 6 bases from J, with 13 bases between. Germline V gives CDR1 MNHNS, CDR2 SASEGT. The length of the CDR3 is 12 residues. Here the CDR3 DNA reads TGTGCCAGCACTGGGGCCGGGGGCGAGCAGTACTTC. The encoded protein is CASTGAGGEQYF.

V usage is TRBV7-6 and J usage is TRBJ1-2; D is perhaps TRBD1 (6 bases). The CDR3 consists of 12 residues. V shed 4 bases and J shed 4 bases, with 7 bases lying between them. Germline V gene lookup returns CDR1 SGHVS and CDR2 FNYEAQ. CDR3: CASSSTGYGYTF. CDR3 bases: TGTGCCAGCAGCTCGACAGGCTATGGCTACACCTTC. Complete variable domain (other parts from reference TRBV7-6 and TRBJ1-2): GAGVSQSPRYKVTKRGQDVALRCDPISGHVSLYWYRQALGQGPEFLTYFNYEAQQDKSGLPNDRFSAERPEGSISTLTIQRTEQRDSAMYRCASSSTGYGYTFGSGTRLTVV.

This chain joins TRBV7-9 and TRBJ2-2, with a weak D call TRBD1 (6 bases). Between the trimmed V and J ends, which lost 5 bases and 8 bases, there was a span of 15 bases. CDR1 and CDR2 (germline): SEHNR, FQNEAQ (reference sequence). This CDR3 region has 14 residues. CDR3 in amino acids: CASSPRQVLGELFF. In DNA form, the CDR3 reads TGTGCCAGCAGCCCGAGACAGGTCTTGGGGGAGCTGTTTTTT.

V gene TRBV6-1 combines with J gene TRBJ1-3; 8 nucleotides agree with TRBD1. Germline CDR1 is MNHNS and CDR2 is SASEGT. V was clipped by 2 bases and J by 0 bases; unmatched bases: 6. This CDR3 is 17 amino acids long. CDR3 DNA sequence: TGTGCCAGCAGTGAACGATGGACAGGGTTCTCTGGAAACACCATATATTTT. Its translation: CASSERWTGFSGNTIYF.

This chain connects TRBV4-1 to TRBJ1-6, with D possibly matching TRBD1 (6 bases). Germline V CDR1 and CDR2: MGHRA, YSYEKL. V lost 3 bases to trimming and J lost 8 bases, with 11 bases between them. This CDR3 contains 14 residues. CDR3 coding DNA: TGCGCCAGCAGCCAGCAGGGGCAGTATTCACCCCTCCACTTT. Residues: CASSQQGQYSPLHF.

The chain has TRBV7-6 and TRBJ2-2, with 7 bases identical to TRBD1. Germline V gene data show CDR1 as SGHVS and CDR2 as FNYEAQ. There are 17 residues in the CDR3. V trimming: 5 bases; J trimming: 4 bases; junction bases outside the gene matches: 13. The CDR3 nucleotides read TGTGCCAGCAGCCCACGCACTCTCAGGGGGACCACCGGGGAGCTGTTTTTT. Its protein product is CASSPRTLRGTTGELFF. Together with reference TRBV7-6 and TRBJ2-2, the CDR3 gives the full variable domain: GAGVSQSPRYKVTKRGQDVALRCDPISGHVSLYWYRQALGQGPEFLTYFNYEAQQDKSGLPNDRFSAERPEGSISTLTIQRTEQRDSAMYRCASSPRTLRGTTGELFFGEGSRLTVL.

The rearrangement uses TRBV6-5 and TRBJ1-1; D remains unclear. The CDR3 is 12 residues long. Trimming cost V 10 bases and J 4 bases, with 13 bases left between them. Germline V CDR1 and CDR2: MNHEY, SVGAGI. The CDR3 coding sequence is TGTGCCACCTGGCGGCCGGGCACTGAAGCTTTCTTT. It translates to CATWRPGTEAFF.

V and J are TRBV7-2 and TRBJ2-7; 7 bases fit TRBD1. Looked up from germline, CDR1 is SGHTA and CDR2 is FQGNSA. V lost 5 bases to trimming and J lost 2 bases; unmatched junction nucleotides: 9. The CDR3 sequence is 15 residues long. CDR3 nucleotides: TGTGCCAGCAGCCATGGCGACAGGGTAACCTACGAGCAGTACTTC. Translated, it gives CASSHGDRVTYEQYF.

The chain combines TRBV5-1 with TRBJ2-2; TRBD1 matches at 7 bases. The ends lost 7 bases at V and 3 bases at J; junction bases unmatched: 12. The V gene's germline CDR1 is SGHRS and CDR2 YFSETQ. The CDR3 is made up of 16 amino acids. CDR3 residues: CASGLLRGRDTGELFF. The CDR3 nucleotides read TGCGCCAGCGGCCTCCTGAGGGGGCGCGACACCGGGGAGCTGTTTTTT.

This chain joins TRBV18 and TRBJ1-2; D not certain. The CDR3 extends over 15 amino acids. Trimming cost V 3 bases and J 2 bases, with 13 bases left between them. The germline CDR1 and CDR2 sequences are KGHSH and LQKENI. CDR3 protein: CASSPFRNTNYGYTF. In nucleotides, the CDR3 is TGTGCCAGCTCACCCTTCCGAAACACGAACTATGGCTACACCTTC.

The chain carries TRBV7-2 and TRBJ1-2; the D gene is possibly TRBD1 (5 bases). The V and J ends lost 3 bases and 3 bases respectively, with 11 bases between them. There are 14 residues in the CDR3. CDR1 and CDR2 (germline): SGHTA, FQGNSA. As DNA, the CDR3 is TGTGCCAGCAGCTTTCAGGGTCCCGACTATGGCTACACCTTC. Amino acids: CASSFQGPDYGYTF.

The chain carries TRBV5-1 and TRBJ2-7; D may be TRBD1 (6 bases). Germline lookup yields CDR1 SGHRS and CDR2 YFSETQ. There are 14 residues in the CDR3. V dropped 5 bases and J dropped 4 bases, with 16 bases sitting between them. The CDR3 DNA follows: TGCGCCAGCAGAGAGAGGGACACGGCATACGAGCAGTACTTC. This sequence encodes CASRERDTAYEQYF.

The chain carries TRBV25-1 and TRBJ1-1; no reliable D call. The ends were cut back, 3 bases at V and 7 bases at J, with 12 bases in the middle. From germline, CDR1 is MGHDK and CDR2 SYGVNS. The CDR3 is made up of 13 amino acids. The CDR3 DNA reads as TGTGCCAGCAGTGACCTCACGATGAGTGAAGCTTTCTTT. It specifies CASSDLTMSEAFF.

The V call is TRBV6-6, the J call TRBJ2-7, with D possibly TRBD2 on 6 matching bases. CDR1 and CDR2 (germline): MNHNY, SVGAGI (reference sequence). This CDR3 region has 13 residues. Trimming left V 2 bases short and J 7 bases short, with 12 bases between. The CDR3: CASSYGGMGEQYF. CDR3 sequence (DNA): TGTGCCAGCAGTTACGGGGGGATGGGGGAGCAGTACTTC.

This clone was observed a handful of times. The CDR3 here is CASSLVGQGLFVEQYF. Here the CDR3 DNA reads TGTGCCAGCAGCTTGGTAGGGCAGGGCCTTTTTGTGGAGCAGTACTTC. V and J are TRBV5-6 and TRBJ2-7; TRBD1 is a possible D gene (5 bases). CDR3 length: 16 amino acids. Trimming took 0 bases from V and 7 from J, leaving 20 bases between them. Germline V gene data show CDR1 as SGHDT and CDR2 as YYEEEE.

This chain uses TRBV5-5 with TRBJ1-1; possible D gene TRBD1, 5 bases. V lost 4 bases and J 6 bases, leaving 13 bases between the germline ends. The CDR3 contains 13 residues. CDR1 and CDR2 (germline): SGHKS, YYEKEE (reference sequence). Written as DNA, the CDR3 is TGTGCCAGCAGCGGGTGGGGGGACGCTGAAGCTTTCTTT. This encodes CASSGWGDAEAFF.

This sequence joins TRBV2 and TRBJ2-2, with a weak D call TRBD2 (6 bases). Germline V CDR1 and CDR2: SNHLY, FYNNEI. The V gene lost 4 bases and the J gene lost 6 bases, with 12 bases spanning the gap. The length of the CDR3 is 14 residues. The DNA for the CDR3 is TGTGCCAGCAGTGCCCGGGGGTGGTCCGGGGAGCTGTTTTTT. Amino acids: CASSARGWSGELFF.

The chain uses TRBV18 and TRBJ1-2; D ambiguous. The CDR3 consists of 13 residues. Germline CDR1 is KGHSH and CDR2 is LQKENI. V was shortened by 8 bases and J by 6 bases, with 16 bases between the two germline ends. The CDR3, as DNA: TGTGCCAGCGCAGCGTACAATCGGGATGGCTACACCTTC. It yields the protein CASAAYNRDGYTF.

This rearrangement joins TRBV4-1 to TRBJ2-3; 14 bases fit TRBD2. Germline loops: CDR1 MGHRA, CDR2 YSYEKL. V lost 4 bases to trimming and J lost 2 bases; unmatched junction nucleotides: 8. This CDR3 contains 18 residues. The CDR3 region has the DNA TGCGCCAGCAGCCTGGACAGACTAGCGGGGGGGCACACAGATACGCAGTATTTT. Residues: CASSLDRLAGGHTDTQYF.